This TCR beta chain comes out of a study of blood T cell repertoires in COVID-19. Between the trimmed V and J ends, which lost 0 bases and 5 bases, there was a span of 11 bases. Germline-derived CDR1 and CDR2 are SGDLS and YYNGEE. The CDR3 has 14 residues. Profiling relied on immunoSEQ multiplex PCR, and the TCRdb table lists in-frame clones only, not all of them. The table records some 170,000 clones, 93% of them present only once. The sequence was obtained from an older woman with COVID-19, enrolled during active disease. The chain combines TRBV9 with TRBJ1-1; D perhaps matches TRBD1 (6 bases). Material for sequencing was peripheral blood. CDR3 region: CASSVGGGGTEAFF. CDR3 nucleotide sequence: TGTGCCAGCAGCGTAGGAGGGGGTGGAACTGAAGCTTTCTTT.